The 12 T cell receptor beta chains below all came from one sample that was sequenced in a study of blood T cells in healthy people across ages. It was with a sample-barcoded 5' primer and a J-beta primer mix that a second PCR of about 7 to 12 cycles was run. From the 5' RACE reads, TCRdb called clonotypes with MiXCR, one entry per CDR3 protein. The data contain 920,000 or so distinct CDR3 sequences, roughly 45% of them singletons. Sequencing was performed on blood. Source of these receptors: a woman aged 60-70 years in good health.

This clonotype came up a few times. The V call is TRBV7-9, the J call TRBJ2-5; unclear D gene. Germline lookup yields CDR1 SEHNR and CDR2 FQNEAQ (reference sequence). Trimming removed 5 bases at V and 0 bases at J, with 7 bases between. The CDR3 spans 13 residues. CDR3 residues: CASSPVDQETQYF. CDR3 nucleotide sequence: TGTGCCAGCAGCCCTGTAGACCAAGAGACCCAGTACTTC.

This clonotype was found many times. This sequence joins TRBV3-1 and TRBJ2-1; 8 bases agree with TRBD2. The CDR3 contains 15 residues. The J segment lost 4 bases and the V segment lost 5 bases, leaving 7 bases of the junction unmatched. Germline loops: CDR1 LGHDT, CDR2 YNNKEL (reference sequence). CDR3: CASSSQREPYNEQFF. In nucleotides, the CDR3 is TGTGCCAGCAGCTCCCAGCGGGAGCCGTACAATGAGCAGTTCTTC.

This clonotype appeared a few times. The rearrangement links TRBV10-2 to TRBJ2-7; D might be TRBD1 (6 bases). V gave up 4 bases and J gave up 1 base, with 11 bases separating them. The CDR3 has 14 residues. The germline V gene has CDR1 WSHSY and CDR2 SAAADI. The CDR3, as DNA: TGCGCCAGCAGTGGGCCGGGACAATCCTACGAGCAGTACTTC. Protein sequence: CASSGPGQSYEQYF.

This clonotype was seen repeatedly, ten times or more. The V gene is TRBV7-8, the J gene TRBJ2-6; D is uncertain. Germline lookup yields CDR1 SGHVS and CDR2 FQNEAQ. Trimming took off 2 bases at V and 4 bases at J, with 9 bases between the two ends. The CDR3 extends over 15 amino acids. This CDR3 is CASSLMSAGANVLTF. CDR3 nucleotides: TGTGCCAGCAGCTTAATGTCTGCCGGGGCCAACGTCCTGACTTTC.

The chain links TRBV21-1 to TRBJ2-7. TRBV21-1 is deemed a pseudogene. This CDR3 has 17 amino acids. The chain's CDR3 is CASSLQSEAGGFYEQYF. The CDR3 DNA is TGTGCCAGCAGCCTCCAAAGTGAGGCAGGGGGCTTCTACGAGCAGTACTTC.

The chain carries TRBV15 and TRBJ2-1; 7 bases match TRBD2. This CDR3 is 17 amino acids long. Looked up from germline, CDR1 is LNHNV and CDR2 is YYDKDF (reference sequence). The V segment lost 3 bases and the J segment 7 bases; nucleotides outside the gene matches: 15. In DNA, the CDR3 is TGTGCCACCAGCAGCGGTCCGCTGGGGGGAGGGCGAAATGAGCAGTTCTTC. Translated, it gives CATSSGPLGGGRNEQFF.

This clonotype was seen a single time. The chain couples TRBV6-2 or TRBV6-3 to TRBJ2-3, with D hard to call. Germline assignment: CDR1 MNHEY and CDR2 SVGEGT. Trimming removed 2 bases at V and 1 base at J, with 7 bases between. This CDR3 spans 14 amino acids. The CDR3 here is CASSYADGTDTQYF. CDR3 bases: TGTGCCAGCAGTTACGCGGACGGCACAGATACGCAGTATTTT.

J is TRBJ2-3 and V is TRBV7-2; 9 nucleotides match TRBD2. The CDR3 length is 15 residues. V trimming: 5 bases; J trimming: 5 bases; junction bases outside the gene matches: 8. The germline CDR1 and CDR2 sequences are SGHTA and FQGNSA. DNA for the CDR3: TGTGCCAGCAGCCGCGGGAGGGTCGATGGAGATACGCAGTATTTT. Encoded protein: CASSRGRVDGDTQYF.

This clonotype was detected a few times. V is TRBV5-1 and J is TRBJ2-5, with D maybe TRBD1 (6 bases). Looked up from germline, CDR1 is SGHRS and CDR2 is YFSETQ. Trimming left V 5 bases short and J 5 bases short, with 13 bases between. The CDR3 length is 13 residues. CDR3 sequence reads: CASRPGQFETQYF. In DNA form, the CDR3 reads TGCGCCAGCAGGCCTGGACAGTTTGAGACCCAGTACTTC.

The V gene is TRBV6-5, the J gene TRBJ2-2; 7 nucleotides align to TRBD1. Germline V lookup: CDR1 MNHEY, CDR2 SVGAGI. V lost 6 bases and J lost 3; bases outside the gene matches: 1. This CDR3 has 13 amino acids. The CDR3 sequence: CASRTGYTGELFF. The CDR3 nucleotides are TGTGCCAGCAGGACAGGGTACACCGGGGAGCTGTTTTTT.

The rearrangement uses TRBV27 and TRBJ2-7, with 10 bases fitting TRBD2. The CDR3 is made up of 16 amino acids. The germline V gene has CDR1 MNHEY and CDR2 SMNVEV (reference sequence). The V and J ends lost 4 bases and 2 bases, in that order; junction bases with no gene match: 8. CDR3 nucleotide sequence: TGTGCCAGCAGTTGGGCTAGCGGGAGTTCGACCTACGAGCAGTACTTC. As protein: CASSWASGSSTYEQYF.

Of note for this clonotype: This may stem from a read error, because a much larger clone lies one nucleotide away. V is TRBV3-1 and J is TRBJ1-2, with D unclear. This CDR3 contains 15 residues. V was shortened by 0 bases and J by 7 bases, with 15 bases between the two germline ends. The V gene's germline CDR1 is LGHDT and CDR2 YNNKEL (reference sequence). In nucleotides, the CDR3 is TGTGCCAGCAGCCAAGATGCGGTAGGGATCGGTGGCTACACCTTC. Translation: CASSQDAVGIGGYTF.